This TCR beta chain was profiled in a study of yellow fever vaccine responses in identical twins. About this clonotype itself: Its cognate antigen is unknown.

Notes on the study in general: Twins' T cell vaccine responses reportedly looked partly convergent, partly personalized.

Via MiXCR, TCRdb re-called the RT-PCR reads, giving one row per CDR3 protein. Here the sample spans under 4,000 distinct CDR3 sequences, more than 70% being singletons. After removal of 2 bases from V and 2 bases from J, the junction contained 6 bases not matched to a gene. CDR3 length equals 15 residues. The germline CDR1 and CDR2 sequences are SGHRS and YFSETQ. Here the sequenced sample was T cells from blood (PBMCs), unsorted or a sorted subset (not recorded which), taken before or after yellow fever vaccination (not recorded which). This clonotype originated in a woman between 18 and 29 years old who received the yellow fever vaccine. V and J are TRBV5-1 and TRBJ2-7, with 8 bases lining up with TRBD2. CDR3 coding DNA: TGCGCCAGCAGCTTAAGCGGGAGTTCGCCCTACGAGCAGTACTTC. It yields the protein CASSLSGSSPYEQYF.